Shown below are 25 T cell receptor beta chains from a single sample sequenced in a study of patients and donors after allogeneic stem cell transplantation. TCRdb fed the RT-PCR reads into MiXCR, producing one record per CDR3 protein. Of roughly 880,000 distinct CDR3 sequences listed, about a sixth are singletons. The sample taken for sequencing was blood, either unsorted or a sorted T cell fraction (not recorded which). The receptors were sampled from a human donor who was either an allogeneic HSCT recipient or a stem cell or donor lymphocyte infusion donor (not recorded which). It is not recorded whose cells these are; they may come from a transplant donor.

This clonotype was seen a few times. The V and J genes are TRBV19 and TRBJ2-6; TRBD1 matches at 9 bases. The CDR3 loop spans 16 amino acids. Germline values: CDR1 LNHDA, CDR2 SQIVND (reference sequence). J lost 4 bases, V lost 5 bases, and 6 bases had no gene match. CDR3 region: CASSLGQGPGANVLTF. The DNA for the CDR3 is TGTGCCAGTAGTCTGGGACAGGGTCCGGGGGCCAACGTCCTGACTTTC.

This clonotype has ten or more counts. This CDR3 is CASSARGHQPQHF. CDR3 in DNA: TGTGCCAGCAGTGCGCGGGGACATCAGCCCCAGCATTTT. The rearrangement uses TRBV12-3 or TRBV12-4 and TRBJ1-5; tentatively, D is TRBD1 (5 bases). The CDR3 runs to 13 residues. V shed 5 bases and J shed 5 bases, with 10 bases lying between them.

The genes are TRBV7-2 and TRBJ2-7, with D perhaps TRBD1 (5 bases). Germline V gene data show CDR1 as SGHTA and CDR2 as FQGNSA. The ends were cut back, 5 bases at V and 9 bases at J, with 17 bases in the middle. The CDR3 spans 13 residues. The CDR3 reads CASSPPGPQGQYF. In DNA, the CDR3 is TGTGCCAGCAGCCCTCCTGGACCTCAGGGGCAGTACTTC.

The chain joins TRBV6-5 to TRBJ1-1; D remains ambiguous. Between the trimmed V and J ends, which lost 7 bases and 11 bases, there was a span of 14 bases. Germline CDR1 reads MNHEY; CDR2 reads SVGAGI. The CDR3 is made up of 11 amino acids. The CDR3 DNA reads as TGTGCCAGCAAAGTTGGCAAGATGGCTTTCTTT. Amino acids: CASKVGKMAFF.

This clonotype has more than one count but fewer than ten. J is TRBJ2-2 and V is TRBV19; D is ambiguous. CDR3 length equals 13 residues. Germline V gives CDR1 LNHDA, CDR2 SQIVND (reference sequence). V was pared by 5 bases and J by 5 bases, with 9 bases between. The CDR3 reads CASSSPGTGELFF. The CDR3 nucleotides are TGTGCCAGTAGTTCCCCCGGGACCGGGGAGCTGTTTTTT.

This clonotype was seen repeatedly, ten times or more. The chain combines TRBV5-6 with TRBJ1-1; D gene ambiguous. The CDR3 has 11 residues. Germline V gene sequence: CDR1 SGHDT, CDR2 YYEEEE. Trimming shortened V by 1 base and J by 7 bases, and 5 bases separated the two germline ends. CDR3 in DNA: TGTGCCAGCAGCTTGTCTGGTGAAGCTTTCTTT. The encoded protein is CASSLSGEAFF.

This clonotype was seen just once. The chain employs TRBV20-1 and TRBJ1-5, with 9 bases aligning to TRBD1. V shed 3 bases, J shed 1 base, and the junction held 10 bases outside the gene matches. This CDR3 contains 17 residues. CDR1 DFQATT and CDR2 SNEGSKA come from the germline V gene (reference sequence). For the CDR3, the DNA is TGCAGTGCTAGGCTAACAGGGGGCTCAGGGAGCAATCAGCCCCAGCATTTT. Translated, it gives CSARLTGGSGSNQPQHF.

The chain recombines TRBV6-1 with TRBJ2-5; weak D call: TRBD2 (6 bases). V lost 8 bases and J 4 bases, leaving 17 bases between the germline ends. The CDR3 length is 14 residues. The V gene's germline CDR1 is MNHNS and CDR2 SASEGT. CDR3 region: CASHFGRLTETQYF. CDR3 nucleotides: TGTGCCAGCCACTTCGGGAGACTGACAGAGACCCAGTACTTC.

This sequence joins TRBV29-1 and TRBJ2-7; 9 bases map to TRBD1. This CDR3 is built from 13 residues. Unmatched junction bases numbered 4, after V lost 4 bases and J lost 3 bases. Germline CDR1 and CDR2: SQVTM and ANQGSEA. The chain's CDR3 is CSVAGQGLYEQYF. The CDR3 region has the DNA TGCAGCGTTGCGGGACAGGGACTCTACGAGCAGTACTTC.

This clonotype has only a few counts. This chain uses TRBV20-1 with TRBJ2-1, with 10 nucleotides matching TRBD2. V gave up 6 bases and J gave up 3 bases; unmatched junction bases: 5. The CDR3 extends over 14 amino acids. Germline lookup yields CDR1 DFQATT and CDR2 SNEGSKA (reference sequence). The CDR3 sequence is CSATPSGSYNEQFF. Here the CDR3 DNA reads TGCAGTGCAACCCCTAGCGGGAGCTACAATGAGCAGTTCTTC.

This clonotype was observed a single time. The chain links TRBV27 to TRBJ2-7, with D perhaps TRBD1 or TRBD2 (6 bases each). Looked up from germline, CDR1 is MNHEY and CDR2 is SMNVEV (reference sequence). The V end was cut by 6 bases, the J end by 5 bases, with 17 bases between. The CDR3 has 14 residues. For the CDR3, the DNA is TGTGCCAGCAGGCCGTGGGGGGCCGGGAACGAGCAGTACTTC. Its translation is CASRPWGAGNEQYF.

This clonotype was seen a handful of times. The chain joins TRBV5-6 to TRBJ2-3, with D possibly being TRBD1 or TRBD2 (5 bases each). The CDR3 spans 16 residues. V gave up 0 bases and J gave up 8 bases, with 19 bases separating them. CDR1 is SGHDT and CDR2 is YYEEEE in the germline V gene. CDR3 nucleotides: TGTGCCAGCAGCTTGGCCGACGGGACCTTTCGTGTTACGCAGTATTTT. Its translation is CASSLADGTFRVTQYF. The full variable domain, its missing parts supplied by reference TRBV5-6 and TRBJ2-3, is DAGVTQSPTHLIKTRGQQVTLRCSPKSGHDTVSWYQQALGQGPQFIFQYYEEEERQRGNFPDRFSGHQFPNYSSELNVNALLLGDSALYLCASSLADGTFRVTQYFGPGTRLTVL.

In this sample, this clonotype turned up a few times. The chain recombines TRBV28 with TRBJ1-5, with 8 bases identical to TRBD1. Germline V CDR1 and CDR2: MDHEN, SYDVKM. V shed 4 bases, J shed 5 bases, and the junction held 7 bases outside the gene matches. This CDR3 spans 15 amino acids. The CDR3 coding sequence is TGTGCCAGCAGTTCGGGACAGGTCATCGATCAGCCCCAGCATTTT. It yields the protein CASSSGQVIDQPQHF.

The V and J genes are TRBV7-9 and TRBJ2-5, with D tentatively TRBD1 (6 bases). V shed 4 bases and J shed 1 base, with 13 bases lying between them. Germline V gene sequence: CDR1 SEHNR, CDR2 FQNEAQ (reference sequence). The CDR3 consists of 15 residues. Written as DNA, the CDR3 is TGTGCCAGCAGCTCCCACTCCAGGGGCCAAGAGACCCAGTACTTC. Its translation is CASSSHSRGQETQYF.

This clonotype was seen a handful of times. V gene TRBV4-3 combines with J gene TRBJ1-1; D is unclear. The ends were cut back, 0 bases at V and 4 bases at J, with 24 bases in the middle. The CDR3 has 19 residues. CDR1 and CDR2 from the germline V gene are LGHNA and YSLEER. The CDR3 region is CASSQDDYQGDRWTTEAFF. CDR3 coding DNA: TGCGCCAGCAGCCAAGATGATTATCAAGGAGATAGGTGGACCACTGAAGCTTTCTTT.

A few counts support this clonotype. This chain uses TRBV7-2 with TRBJ2-1; the D gene could be TRBD1 or TRBD2 (6 bases each). V lost 5 bases, J lost 8 bases, and 16 bases lay in between. Germline V gene lookup returns CDR1 SGHTA and CDR2 FQGNSA. CDR3 length: 14 residues. CDR3: CASSLGGWWDEQFF. CDR3 bases: TGTGCCAGCAGCCTAGGGGGGTGGTGGGATGAGCAGTTCTTC.

The chain couples TRBV11-3 to TRBJ2-3, with D uncertain. CDR3 size: 14 residues. The germline gives CDR1 SGHNT, CDR2 YENEEA. With 1 base removed from V and 5 bases from J, the gap between germline ends came to 10 bases. CDR3 DNA: TGTGCCAGCAGCTTAGGGGGAAAGAAAGATACGCAGTATTTT. This sequence encodes CASSLGGKKDTQYF.

This clonotype was counted at least ten times. J is TRBJ2-7 and V is TRBV5-1; D remains unclear. The CDR3 consists of 16 residues. Germline loops: CDR1 SGHRS, CDR2 YFSETQ. V was clipped by 4 bases and J by 0 bases, with 17 bases between them. CDR3 residues: CASSVSHRTSSYEQYF. CDR3 coding DNA: TGCGCCAGCAGCGTCAGTCATCGTACATCCTCCTACGAGCAGTACTTC.

This clonotype has only a few counts. V and J are TRBV12-5 and TRBJ2-1; no clear D. Germline lookup yields CDR1 LGHNT and CDR2 FRNRAP. V gave up 7 bases and J gave up 9 bases, with 16 bases separating them. The CDR3 loop spans 13 amino acids. DNA for the CDR3: TGTGCTAGTGCTTCTAGTCGGGTCGGTGAGCAGTTCTTC. Amino acids: CASASSRVGEQFF.

V is TRBV20-1 and J is TRBJ2-3, with D possibly TRBD2 on 6 matching bases. Per germline, CDR1 DFQATT and CDR2 SNEGSKA (reference sequence). V lost 5 bases and J lost 0, with 18 bases in between. The CDR3 runs to 16 residues. CDR3 coding DNA: TGCAGTGCTCCCGGGGCCTGGCGGGGCAGCACAGATACGCAGTATTTT. This translates into CSAPGAWRGSTDTQYF.

The V gene is TRBV4-1, the J gene TRBJ2-1; 9 positions agree with TRBD1. The CDR3 sequence is 16 residues long. Germline V lookup: CDR1 MGHRA, CDR2 YSYEKL. With 4 bases clipped from V and 8 bases from J, the junction kept 12 bases outside the gene matches. The CDR3 DNA is TGCGCCAGCAGCCCCTCCGGGACAGGGAGGAATGATGAGCAGTTCTTC. Protein sequence: CASSPSGTGRNDEQFF.

This clonotype was found a few times. The chain uses TRBV6-1 and TRBJ1-5; D unclear. Trimming stripped 4 bases from V and 0 bases from J, with 7 bases between. CDR3 length equals 14 residues. CDR1 is MNHNS and CDR2 is SASEGT in the germline V gene. This CDR3 reads CASSGGLSNQPQHF. Here the CDR3 DNA reads TGTGCCAGCAGTGGGGGTCTTAGCAATCAGCCCCAGCATTTT.

This clonotype was seen only a few times. In DNA, the CDR3 is TGTGCCAGCAGCTTGGTGGCTACCAGACCAGGGGAGACCCAGTACTTC. Its protein product is CASSLVATRPGETQYF. V is TRBV5-6 and J is TRBJ2-5; tentative D call: TRBD1 (5 bases). V lost 0 bases to trimming and J lost 5 bases, with 17 bases between them. The CDR3 loop spans 16 amino acids. Germline V CDR1 and CDR2: SGHDT, YYEEEE.

The count of this clonotype is one. This chain links TRBV11-2 with TRBJ2-1; 11 bases agree with TRBD2. V lost 4 bases to trimming and J lost 0 bases; unmatched junction nucleotides: 14. CDR3 length equals 20 residues. Germline V gene lookup returns CDR1 SGHAT and CDR2 FQNNGV. The CDR3 DNA is TGTGCCAGCAGCTCACAGGTTCTAGCGGGAGGAATAAGCTCCTACAATGAGCAGTTCTTC. Translation: CASSSQVLAGGISSYNEQFF.

The rearrangement links TRBV20-1 to TRBJ1-1; 7 nucleotides line up with TRBD1. The V and J ends lost 6 bases and 11 bases, in that order; junction bases with no gene match: 12. Germline-derived CDR1 and CDR2 are DFQATT and SNEGSKA (reference sequence). CDR3 length: 12 amino acids. The CDR3 is CSARTGAPGAFF. The CDR3 nucleotides are TGCAGTGCAAGAACAGGGGCCCCCGGGGCTTTCTTT.